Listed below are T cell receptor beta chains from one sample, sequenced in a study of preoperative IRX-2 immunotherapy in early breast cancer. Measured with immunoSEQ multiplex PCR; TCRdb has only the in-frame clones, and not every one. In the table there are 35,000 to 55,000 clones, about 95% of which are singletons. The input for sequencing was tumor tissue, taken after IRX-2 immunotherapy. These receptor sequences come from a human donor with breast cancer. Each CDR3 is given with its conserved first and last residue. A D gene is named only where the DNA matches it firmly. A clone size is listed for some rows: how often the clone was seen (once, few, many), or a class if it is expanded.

CDR3aa: CASSSASTGSYGYTF
CDR3nt: TGTGCCAGCAGTTCAGCTTCGACAGGCTCCTATGGCTACACCTTC
abundance: NA
d_gene: NA
v_gene: TRBV6-6
j_gene: TRBJ1-2

CDR3aa: CASSGTGDYGYTF
CDR3nt: TGTGCCAGCAGTGGCACAGGGGACTATGGCTACACCTTC
abundance: NA
d_gene: TRBD1
v_gene: TRBV6-6
j_gene: TRBJ1-2

CDR3aa: CASSRGVGSYEQYF
CDR3nt: TGCGCCAGCAGCCGGGGGGTAGGGTCCTACGAGCAGTACTTC
abundance: once
d_gene: NA
v_gene: TRBV4-3
j_gene: TRBJ2-7

CDR3aa: CASRSTENSYNEQFF
CDR3nt: TGTGCCAGCAGATCGACGGAAAACTCCTACAATGAGCAGTTCTTC
abundance: NA
d_gene: NA
v_gene: TRBV11-1
j_gene: TRBJ2-1

CDR3aa: CASSGTSGRALEQYF
CDR3nt: TGTGCCAGCAGTGGGACTAGCGGGAGGGCCCTCGAGCAGTACTTC
abundance: NA
d_gene: TRBD2
v_gene: TRBV2
j_gene: TRBJ2-7

CDR3aa: CASSRGAADADTQYF
CDR3nt: TGCGCCAGCAGCCGCGGGGCGGCCGACGCAGATACGCAGTATTTT
abundance: NA
d_gene: NA
v_gene: TRBV4-3
j_gene: TRBJ2-3

CDR3aa: CASSLSGELFF
CDR3nt: TGCGCCAGCAGCCTCTCCGGGGAGCTGTTTTTT
abundance: NA
d_gene: NA
v_gene: TRBV5-1
j_gene: TRBJ2-2

CDR3aa: CASSHNTEAFF
CDR3nt: TGTGCCAGTAGTCACAACACTGAAGCTTTCTTT
abundance: NA
d_gene: NA
v_gene: TRBV19
j_gene: TRBJ1-1

CDR3aa: CASSIAGDGSEQYF
CDR3nt: TGTGCCAGTAGTATTGCTGGGGATGGAAGCGAGCAGTACTTC
abundance: NA
d_gene: NA
v_gene: TRBV19
j_gene: TRBJ2-7

CDR3aa: CASSYGSPWDEQYF
CDR3nt: TGTGCCAGCAGTTACGGCAGCCCTTGGGACGAGCAGTACTTC
abundance: NA
d_gene: NA
v_gene: TRBV6-5
j_gene: TRBJ2-7

CDR3aa: CASSKAGDEQFF
CDR3nt: TGTGCCAGCAGCAAGGCCGGCGATGAGCAGTTCTTC
abundance: NA
d_gene: NA
v_gene: TRBV2
j_gene: TRBJ2-1

CDR3aa: CASSERTYEQYF
CDR3nt: TGTGCCAGCAGTGAACGGACCTACGAGCAGTACTTC
abundance: NA
d_gene: NA
v_gene: TRBV2
j_gene: TRBJ2-7

CDR3aa: CASSPSSGSNQPQHF
CDR3nt: TGTGCCAGCAGCCCCTCTTCGGGGAGCAATCAGCCCCAGCATTTT
abundance: NA
d_gene: NA
v_gene: TRBV9
j_gene: TRBJ1-5

CDR3aa: CASSQVWAAGELFF
CDR3nt: TGCGCCAGCAGCCAAGTGTGGGCAGCCGGGGAGCTGTTTTTT
abundance: NA
d_gene: NA
v_gene: TRBV4-1
j_gene: TRBJ2-2

CDR3aa: CASSIDAPPDTQYF
CDR3nt: TGTGCCAGTAGTATAGATGCCCCTCCAGATACGCAGTATTTT
abundance: NA
d_gene: NA
v_gene: TRBV19
j_gene: TRBJ2-3

CDR3aa: CASRISGTSGGETQYF
CDR3nt: TGTGCCAGCAGGATTAGTGGGACTAGCGGGGGAGAGACCCAGTACTTC
abundance: once
d_gene: TRBD2
v_gene: TRBV7-2
j_gene: TRBJ2-5

CDR3aa: CASSSLTGGAEQYF
CDR3nt: TGTGCCAGCAGTTCCCTCACAGGGGGCGCCGAGCAGTACTTC
abundance: few
d_gene: TRBD1
v_gene: TRBV27
j_gene: TRBJ2-7